This record looks at one TCR beta chain sequence and its context. Preparing the TCRbeta library involved the use of unique molecular identifiers. Using its own MiXCR run on the PCR reads, TCRdb lists one record per CDR3 protein. This repertoire shows approximately 250,000 distinct CDR3 sequences, about 26% found once; its top ten account for 2.6%. The data were obtained in a study of T-cell reconstitution after alpha-beta-depleted transplantation in children. The CDR3 runs 17 residues. The germline V gene has CDR1 SGHVS and CDR2 FNYEAQ. The ends lost 1 base at V and 6 bases at J; junction bases unmatched: 9.

The clonotype was recovered from a girl aged 2 to 9 with Fanconi anemia, due to receive a stem cell transplant. This material consisted of PBMCs, taken before TCRalphabeta/CD19-depleted stem cell transplant. V and J are TRBV7-6 and TRBJ2-1; TRBD1 matches at 10 bases. CDR3 amino acids: CASSLVWGGQGFNEQFF. The CDR3 region has the DNA TGTGCCAGCAGCTTAGTATGGGGGGGACAGGGGTTCAATGAGCAGTTCTTC.